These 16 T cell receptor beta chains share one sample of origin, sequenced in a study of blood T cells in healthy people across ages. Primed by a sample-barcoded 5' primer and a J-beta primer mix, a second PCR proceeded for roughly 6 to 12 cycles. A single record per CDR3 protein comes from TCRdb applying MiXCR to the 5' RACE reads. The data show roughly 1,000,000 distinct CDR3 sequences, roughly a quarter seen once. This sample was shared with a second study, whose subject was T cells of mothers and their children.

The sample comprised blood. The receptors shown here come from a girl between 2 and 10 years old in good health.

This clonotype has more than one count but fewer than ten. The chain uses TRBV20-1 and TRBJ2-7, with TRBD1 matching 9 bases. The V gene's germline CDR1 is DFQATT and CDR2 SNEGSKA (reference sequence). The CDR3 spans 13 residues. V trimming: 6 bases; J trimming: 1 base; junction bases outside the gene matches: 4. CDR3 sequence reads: CSATGQGSYEQYF. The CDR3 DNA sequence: TGCAGTGCCACAGGACAGGGGTCCTACGAGCAGTACTTC.

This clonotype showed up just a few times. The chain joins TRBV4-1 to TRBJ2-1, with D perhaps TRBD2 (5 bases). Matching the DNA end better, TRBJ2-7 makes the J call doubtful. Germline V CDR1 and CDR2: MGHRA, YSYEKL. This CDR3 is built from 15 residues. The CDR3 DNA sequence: TGCGCCAGCAGCCAAGATTGGACGGGATTCTACGAGCAGTACTTC. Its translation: CASSQDWTGFYEQYF.

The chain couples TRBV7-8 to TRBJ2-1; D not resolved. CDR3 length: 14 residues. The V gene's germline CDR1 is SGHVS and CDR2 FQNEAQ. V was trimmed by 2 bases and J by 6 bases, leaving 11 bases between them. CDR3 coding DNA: TGTGCCAGCAGCTTAACGCTAGAGGTCAATGAGCAGTTCTTC. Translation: CASSLTLEVNEQFF.

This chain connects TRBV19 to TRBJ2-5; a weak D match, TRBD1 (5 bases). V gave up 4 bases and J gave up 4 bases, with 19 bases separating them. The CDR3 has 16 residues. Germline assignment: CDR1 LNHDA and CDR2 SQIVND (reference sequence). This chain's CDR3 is CASSTLPDNLGETQYF. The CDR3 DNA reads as TGTGCCAGTAGTACCCTACCGGACAATCTGGGAGAGACCCAGTACTTC.

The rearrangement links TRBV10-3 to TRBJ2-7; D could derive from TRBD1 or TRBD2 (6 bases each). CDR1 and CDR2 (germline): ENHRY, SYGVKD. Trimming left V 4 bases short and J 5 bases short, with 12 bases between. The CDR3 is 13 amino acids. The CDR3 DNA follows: TGTGCCATCAGTGGGGGGGCAAAGAACGAGCAGTACTTC. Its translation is CAISGGAKNEQYF.

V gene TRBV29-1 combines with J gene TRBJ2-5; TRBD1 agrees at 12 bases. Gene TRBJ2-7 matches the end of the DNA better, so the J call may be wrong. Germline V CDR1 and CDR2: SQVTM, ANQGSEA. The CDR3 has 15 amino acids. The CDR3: CSVPTGQGAAYEQYF. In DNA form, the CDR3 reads TGCAGCGTCCCAACGGGACAGGGGGCAGCCTACGAGCAGTACTTC.

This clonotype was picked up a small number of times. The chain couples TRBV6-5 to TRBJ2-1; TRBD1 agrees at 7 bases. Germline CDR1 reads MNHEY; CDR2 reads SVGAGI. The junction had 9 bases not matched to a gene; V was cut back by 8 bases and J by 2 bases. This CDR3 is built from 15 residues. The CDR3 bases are TGTGCCAGCTCGGTAGACAGGGACCCCTACAATGAGCAGTTCTTC. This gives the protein CASSVDRDPYNEQFF.

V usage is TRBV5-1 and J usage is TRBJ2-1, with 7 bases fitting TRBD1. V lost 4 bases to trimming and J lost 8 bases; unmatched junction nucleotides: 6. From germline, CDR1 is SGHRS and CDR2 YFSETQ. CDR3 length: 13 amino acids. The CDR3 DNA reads TGCGCCAGCAGCCGCGACAGGGTCGATGAGCAGTTCTTC. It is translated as CASSRDRVDEQFF.

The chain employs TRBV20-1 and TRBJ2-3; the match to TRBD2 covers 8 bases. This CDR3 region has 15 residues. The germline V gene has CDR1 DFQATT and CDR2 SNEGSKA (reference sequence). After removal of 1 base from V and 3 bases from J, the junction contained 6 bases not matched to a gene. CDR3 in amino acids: CSARGESGRTDTQYF. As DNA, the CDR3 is TGCAGTGCTAGAGGGGAGAGCGGGAGAACAGATACGCAGTATTTT.

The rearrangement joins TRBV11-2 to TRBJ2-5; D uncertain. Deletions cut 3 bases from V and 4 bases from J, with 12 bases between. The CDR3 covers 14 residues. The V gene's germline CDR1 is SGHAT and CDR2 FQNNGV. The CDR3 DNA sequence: TGTGCCAGCAGCTTTTATCGACGCGGAGAGACCCAGTACTTC. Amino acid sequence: CASSFYRRGETQYF.

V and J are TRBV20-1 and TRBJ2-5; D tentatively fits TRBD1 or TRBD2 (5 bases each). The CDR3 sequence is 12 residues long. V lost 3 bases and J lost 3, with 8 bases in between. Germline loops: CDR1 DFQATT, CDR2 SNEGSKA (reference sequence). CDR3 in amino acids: CSARRGEETQYF. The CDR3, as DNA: TGCAGTGCTAGGAGAGGGGAAGAGACCCAGTACTTC.

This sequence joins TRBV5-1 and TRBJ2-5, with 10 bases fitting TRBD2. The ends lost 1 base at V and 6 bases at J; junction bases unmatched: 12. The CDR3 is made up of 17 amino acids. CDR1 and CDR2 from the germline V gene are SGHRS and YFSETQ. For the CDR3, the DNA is TGCGCCAGCAGCTTGACAAGCGGGAGGGCCACGGTGAAGACCCAGTACTTC. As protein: CASSLTSGRATVKTQYF.

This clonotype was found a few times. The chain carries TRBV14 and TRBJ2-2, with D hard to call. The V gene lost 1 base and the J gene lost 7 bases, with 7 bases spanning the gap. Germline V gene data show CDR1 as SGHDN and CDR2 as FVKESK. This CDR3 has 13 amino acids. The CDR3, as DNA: TGTGCCAGCAGCCAAGTTCTAATCGGGGAGCTGTTTTTT. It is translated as CASSQVLIGELFF.

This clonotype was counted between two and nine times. The CDR3 region has the DNA TGTGCCACCACAGGGCAGGGGCCCAAAAACATTCAGTACTTC. The encoded protein is CATTGQGPKNIQYF. The rearrangement links TRBV6-4 to TRBJ2-4, with TRBD1 as a possible D gene (6 bases). CDR1 is MRHNA and CDR2 is SNTAGT in the germline V gene. The germline V and J ends were trimmed by 10 bases and 2 bases, with 15 bases remaining between them. This CDR3 comprises 14 residues.

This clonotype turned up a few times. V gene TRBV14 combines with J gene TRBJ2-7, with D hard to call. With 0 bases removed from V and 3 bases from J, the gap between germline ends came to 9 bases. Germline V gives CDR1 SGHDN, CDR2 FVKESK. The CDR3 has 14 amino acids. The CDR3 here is CASSQDNHLYEQYF. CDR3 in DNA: TGTGCCAGCAGCCAAGATAACCATCTCTACGAGCAGTACTTC. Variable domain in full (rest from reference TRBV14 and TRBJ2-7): EAGVTQFPSHSVIEKGQTVTLRCDPISGHDNLYWYRRVMGKEIKFLLHFVKESKQDESGMPNNRFLAERTGGTYSTLKVQPAELEDSGVYFCASSQDNHLYEQYFGPGTRLTVT.

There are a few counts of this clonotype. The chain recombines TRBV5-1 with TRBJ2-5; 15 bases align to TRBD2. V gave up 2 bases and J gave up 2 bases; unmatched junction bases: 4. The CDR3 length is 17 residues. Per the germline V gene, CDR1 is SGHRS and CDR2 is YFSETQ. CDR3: CASSFGLAGGIQETQYF. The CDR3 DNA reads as TGCGCCAGCAGCTTCGGACTAGCGGGAGGGATACAAGAGACCCAGTACTTC.